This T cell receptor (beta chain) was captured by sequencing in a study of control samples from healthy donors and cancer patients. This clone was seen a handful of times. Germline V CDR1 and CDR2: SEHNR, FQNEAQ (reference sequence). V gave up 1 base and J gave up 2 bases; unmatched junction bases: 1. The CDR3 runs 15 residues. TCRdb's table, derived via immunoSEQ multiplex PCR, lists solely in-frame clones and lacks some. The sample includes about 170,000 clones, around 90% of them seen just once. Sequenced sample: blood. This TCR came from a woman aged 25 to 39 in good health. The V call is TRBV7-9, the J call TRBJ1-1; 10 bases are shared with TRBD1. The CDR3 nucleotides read TGTGCCAGCAGCTTAGGGACAGGGGGAAACACTGAAGCTTTCTTT. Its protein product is CASSLGTGGNTEAFF.